One and the same sample provided the 5 T cell receptor beta chains below, sequenced in a study of blood T cells in healthy people across ages. The authors ran a second PCR of roughly 6 to 12 cycles using a sample-barcoded 5' primer and a J-beta primer mix. TCRdb reanalysed the 5' RACE reads using MiXCR and keeps one entry per CDR3 protein. The sample lists 720,000 or so distinct CDR3 sequences; roughly 43% were seen once. Material for sequencing was blood. The receptors were sampled from an elderly man in good health.

The V call is TRBV5-8, the J call TRBJ2-7; D unresolved. CDR1 and CDR2 (germline): SGHTS, YDEGEE. The CDR3 is made up of 12 amino acids. Trimming left V 1 base short and J 10 bases short, with 12 bases between. The CDR3 protein is CASSLLVDPQYF. The CDR3 DNA sequence: TGTGCCAGCAGCTTGTTGGTGGACCCCCAGTACTTC.

This chain connects TRBV4-2 to TRBJ1-2; D not certain. There are 13 residues in the CDR3. The V and J ends lost 4 bases and 9 bases respectively, with 15 bases between them. From germline, CDR1 is LGHNA and CDR2 YNFKEQ. CDR3 in amino acids: CASSRGDERSYTF. For the CDR3, the DNA is TGTGCCAGCAGCCGAGGAGATGAGCGGAGCTACACCTTC.

This clonotype was seen ten or more times. V is TRBV10-2 and J is TRBJ1-1; D possibly corresponds to TRBD1 (6 bases). V lost 3 bases, J lost 7 bases, and 15 bases lay in between. The CDR3 runs to 14 residues. Per germline, CDR1 WSHSY and CDR2 SAAADI. DNA for the CDR3: TGCGCCAGCAGTGACGCCAGGGGCGCGTTTGAAGCTTTCTTT. Its protein is CASSDARGAFEAFF.

This clonotype was recorded at least ten times. The CDR3 loop is CSATTGSGANVLTF. Here the CDR3 DNA reads TGCAGTGCTACCACTGGGTCTGGGGCCAACGTCCTGACTTTC. The rearrangement uses TRBV20-1 and TRBJ2-6; D remains ambiguous. V was shortened by 4 bases and J by 1 base, with 8 bases between the two germline ends. This CDR3 comprises 14 residues. Germline loops: CDR1 DFQATT, CDR2 SNEGSKA (reference sequence).

This clonotype was seen just once. This CDR3 reads CANRKPAASDTQYF. CDR3 sequence (DNA): TGTGCCAACAGGAAACCGGCGGCGAGTGATACGCAGTATTTT. This chain joins TRBV6-1 and TRBJ2-3; tentative D call: TRBD1 (5 bases). Trimming removed 10 bases at V and 6 bases at J, with 20 bases between. CDR1 MNHNS and CDR2 SASEGT come from the germline V gene. The CDR3 length is 14 residues.